This paragraph covers one T cell receptor beta chain sequence. The sample belongs to a study of shared clonotypes between healthy human individuals. The V gene end was trimmed by 4 bases and the J gene end by 1 base; junction bases not matched to a gene: 3. Germline assignment: CDR1 MGHRA and CDR2 YSYEKL. The CDR3 totals 16 residues. Method: immunoSEQ multiplex PCR; TCRdb's copy keeps in-frame clones and lacks some. Altogether about 2.4 million clones are present, over 85% being singletons, with the ten largest covering 0.36%. The receptor was derived from a man aged 18 to 30 in good health. Some clones in this sample may be carry-over from other donors' samples. This sequence joins TRBV4-1 and TRBJ2-3, with 12 bases that match TRBD2. Sequenced material: naive CD4+ T cells from PBMCs. Noted subset: CD45RA+ positively selected. CDR3 sequence reads: CASSLGLAGRTDTQYF. CDR3 in DNA: TGCGCCAGCAGCCTCGGACTAGCGGGACGCACAGATACGCAGTATTTT.